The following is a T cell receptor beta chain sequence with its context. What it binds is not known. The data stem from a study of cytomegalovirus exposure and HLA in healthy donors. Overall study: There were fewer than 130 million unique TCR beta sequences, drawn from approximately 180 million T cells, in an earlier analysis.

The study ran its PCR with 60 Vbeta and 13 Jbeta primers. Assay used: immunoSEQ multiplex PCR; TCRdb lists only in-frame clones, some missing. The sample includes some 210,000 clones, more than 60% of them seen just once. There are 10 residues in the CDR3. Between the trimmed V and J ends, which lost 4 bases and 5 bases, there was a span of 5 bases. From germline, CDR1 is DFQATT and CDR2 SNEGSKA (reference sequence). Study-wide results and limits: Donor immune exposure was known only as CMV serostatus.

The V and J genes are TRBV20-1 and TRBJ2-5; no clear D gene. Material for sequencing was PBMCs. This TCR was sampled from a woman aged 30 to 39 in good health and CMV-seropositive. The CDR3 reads CSATGETQYF. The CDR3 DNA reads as TGCAGTGCTACCGGGGAGACCCAGTACTTC.